Each of the 23 T cell receptor beta chains below was sequenced from the same sample in a study of graft-versus-host responses after intestinal transplantation. TCRdb's copy holds only in-frame clones and misses some; the assay was immunoSEQ multiplex PCR. Of 140,000 or so clones in the sample, around 90% were seen once. These receptors are not linked to any known antigen. The sample in question was unstimulated CD4+ T cells sorted from spleen or lymph node cells, obtained before intestinal transplant. Source of these receptors: a human donor who received an intestinal transplant.

The CDR3 is CASRPQGTGRKTEAFF. CDR3 nucleotide sequence: TGTGCCAGCAGGCCACAGGGGACGGGTAGGAAAACTGAAGCTTTCTTT. The chain carries TRBV28 and TRBJ1-1, with TRBD1 matching over 7 bases. This CDR3 is built from 16 residues. V was pared by 6 bases and J by 5 bases, with 15 bases of the junction left unmatched. Germline CDR1 MDHEN, CDR2 SYDVKM.

The V call is TRBV6-1, the J call TRBJ2-1; TRBD2 aligns across 8 bases. From germline, CDR1 is MNHNS and CDR2 SASEGT. Losses at the gene ends were 4 bases for V and 11 bases for J; bases not matched to a gene: 10. The CDR3 has 14 residues. As DNA, the CDR3 is TGTGCCAGCAGTGGCCTAGCGGGCCCCGAGAAGCAGTTCTTC. Its translation is CASSGLAGPEKQFF.

The V call is TRBV15, the J call TRBJ1-1, with D maybe TRBD1 (6 bases). Germline loops: CDR1 LNHNV, CDR2 YYDKDF (reference sequence). Trimming stripped 0 bases from V and 5 bases from J, with 16 bases between. The CDR3 length is 16 residues. The CDR3 spells CATSRDLPLQGTEAFF. The CDR3 DNA reads TGTGCCACCAGCAGAGACCTACCACTGCAGGGGACTGAAGCTTTCTTT.

The gene calls are TRBV19 and TRBJ1-5; 7 bases align to TRBD1. There are 15 residues in the CDR3. Per germline, CDR1 LNHDA and CDR2 SQIVND (reference sequence). The V and J ends lost 2 bases and 6 bases, in that order; junction bases with no gene match: 7. The CDR3 DNA sequence: TGTGCCAGTAGTATAATCGGAGGGGGCATTCAGCCCCAGCATTTT. Protein product: CASSIIGGGIQPQHF. Looking up the rest from reference TRBV19 and TRBJ1-5 gives the full variable domain: DGGITQSPKYLFRKEGQNVTLSCEQNLNHDAMYWYRQDPGQGLRLIYYSQIVNDFQKGDIAEGYSVSREKKESFPLTVTSAQKNPTAFYLCASSIIGGGIQPQHFGDGTRLSIL.

The rearrangement uses TRBV5-4 and TRBJ1-1; tentative D call: TRBD1 (6 bases). Trimming took off 4 bases at V and 3 bases at J, with 13 bases between the two ends. Germline CDR1 and CDR2: SGHNT and YYREEE (reference sequence). The CDR3 spans 14 residues. The CDR3 reads CASSREAGDTEAFF. DNA of the CDR3: TGTGCCAGCAGCCGAGAGGCAGGGGACACTGAAGCTTTCTTT.

The chain links TRBV14 to TRBJ1-1, with D possibly TRBD1 on 5 matching bases. Germline V gene data show CDR1 as SGHDN and CDR2 as FVKESK. The CDR3 runs to 14 residues. V was trimmed by 0 bases and J by 4 bases, leaving 9 bases between them. The CDR3 sequence is CASSQDLQGTEAFF. CDR3 DNA sequence: TGTGCCAGCAGCCAAGATCTCCAGGGCACTGAAGCTTTCTTT.

This chain connects TRBV2 to TRBJ2-5, with 10 bases that match TRBD2. The CDR3 contains 12 residues. With V trimmed by 1 base and J by 12 bases, 2 bases remained unmatched. Germline CDR1 SNHLY, CDR2 FYNNEI. The CDR3 DNA is TGTGCCAGCAGTGAAGTAGGACTAGCGGAGTACTTC. Protein: CASSEVGLAEYF.

The gene calls are TRBV15 and TRBJ1-2; possibly TRBD1 for D (5 bases). The CDR3 has 15 amino acids. CDR1 is LNHNV, CDR2 YYDKDF, per germline (reference sequence). V was trimmed by 0 bases and J by 8 bases, leaving 16 bases between them. This CDR3 reads CATSRDEGLGEGYTF. CDR3 DNA: TGTGCCACCAGCAGAGACGAGGGGTTAGGAGAGGGCTACACCTTC.

The chain is built from TRBV28 and TRBJ2-5; D is ambiguous. V was trimmed by 5 bases and J by 3 bases, leaving 16 bases between them. Germline V gene data show CDR1 as MDHEN and CDR2 as SYDVKM. This CDR3 spans 15 amino acids. CDR3 loop: CASSPLVQDEETQYF. In DNA, the CDR3 is TGTGCCAGCAGTCCTCTGGTGCAGGACGAAGAGACCCAGTACTTC.

This sequence joins TRBV28 and TRBJ2-5; TRBD2 matches 10 bases. The CDR3 covers 14 residues. CDR1 and CDR2 (germline): MDHEN, SYDVKM. The V gene end was trimmed by 6 bases and the J gene end by 4 bases; junction bases not matched to a gene: 5. The CDR3 here is CASRPSGRGETQYF. In DNA, the CDR3 is TGTGCCAGCAGACCTAGCGGGAGAGGAGAGACCCAGTACTTC.

V gene TRBV5-8 combines with J gene TRBJ2-7; the match to TRBD2 covers 15 bases. Germline lookup yields CDR1 SGHTS and CDR2 YDEGEE. V trimming: 2 bases; J trimming: 4 bases; junction bases outside the gene matches: 7. CDR3 length: 17 residues. The CDR3 DNA sequence: TGTGCCAGCAGCTTAACAGGACTAGCGGGAGGGTTGTACGAGCAGTACTTC. It translates to CASSLTGLAGGLYEQYF. The complete variable domain, with remaining parts taken from reference TRBV5-8 and TRBJ2-7, reads EAGVTQSPTHLIKTRGQQATLRCSPISGHTSVYWYQQALGLGLQFLLWYDEGEERNRGNFPPRFSGRQFPNYSSELNVNALELEDSALYLCASSLTGLAGGLYEQYFGPGTRLTVT.

CDR3 amino acids: CACQSGTSGYEQYF. The CDR3, as DNA: TGTGCCTGCCAATCCGGGACTAGCGGATACGAGCAGTACTTC. The chain links TRBV30 to TRBJ2-7, with 11 bases lining up with TRBD2. This CDR3 is 14 amino acids long. CDR1 and CDR2 from the germline V gene are GTSNPN and SVGIG (reference sequence). J gave up 4 bases and V 6 bases, and 8 bases lay outside the gene matches.

The chain employs TRBV28 and TRBJ2-7, with TRBD1 matching 9 bases. CDR3 length: 16 amino acids. V shed 6 bases and J 6 bases; nucleotides not matched to a gene: 15. From germline, CDR1 is MDHEN and CDR2 SYDVKM. The CDR3 DNA is TGTGCCAGCAGCTCGCTACCGGGACAGGGCCCTCGCGAGCAGTACTTC. Amino acids: CASSSLPGQGPREQYF. The complete variable domain, with remaining parts taken from reference TRBV28 and TRBJ2-7, reads DVKVTQSSRYLVKRTGEKVFLECVQDMDHENMFWYRQDPGLGLRLIYFSYDVKMKEKGDIPEGYSVSREKKERFSLILESASTNQTSMYLCASSSLPGQGPREQYFGPGTRLTVT.

The chain links TRBV18 to TRBJ2-1; maybe TRBD1 (6 bases). Trimming took off 5 bases at V and 7 bases at J, with 24 bases between the two ends. Germline-derived CDR1 and CDR2 are KGHSH and LQKENI. The CDR3 has 17 amino acids. CDR3 nucleotides: TGTGCCAGCTCAGCCACCATCCAGGGGAGCCAGATAAATGAGCAGTTCTTC. It translates to CASSATIQGSQINEQFF.

The chain uses TRBV5-8 and TRBJ2-1; D remains unclear. CDR3 length equals 15 residues. CDR1 is SGHTS and CDR2 is YDEGEE in the germline V gene. Trimming cost V 1 base and J 0 bases, with 8 bases left between them. CDR3 DNA: TGTGCCAGCAGCTTGCGTCTAGTCTCCTACAATGAGCAGTTCTTC. Amino acid sequence: CASSLRLVSYNEQFF.

Comment on this clone: In the same sample, other DNA sequences code for this CDR3. Here the CDR3 reads CASSLWGQGSTEAFF. The CDR3 DNA reads as TGTGCCAGCAGTTTATGGGGACAGGGGAGCACTGAAGCTTTCTTT. V and J are TRBV28 and TRBJ1-1, with 10 bases fitting TRBD1. V shed 0 bases and J 4 bases; nucleotides not matched to a gene: 2. Germline V gene data show CDR1 as MDHEN and CDR2 as SYDVKM. The CDR3 is made up of 15 amino acids.

The chain links TRBV5-1 to TRBJ2-7; TRBD1 is a possible D gene (6 bases). Between the trimmed V and J ends, which lost 0 bases and 2 bases, there was a span of 9 bases. The CDR3 contains 14 residues. Germline assignment: CDR1 SGHRS and CDR2 YFSETQ. The CDR3 DNA sequence: TGCGCCAGCAGCTTGGGGGACACTACCTACGAGCAGTACTTC. This translates into CASSLGDTTYEQYF.

This chain joins TRBV10-3 and TRBJ2-1; weak D call: TRBD2 (5 bases). The germline gives CDR1 ENHRY, CDR2 SYGVKD. The CDR3 extends over 14 amino acids. Trimming cost V 11 bases and J 0 bases, with 14 bases left between them. The CDR3 DNA sequence: TGTGCCTCGGACTCGGCAACCTCCTACAATGAGCAGTTCTTC. Translation gives CASDSATSYNEQFF.

The chain recombines TRBV28 with TRBJ2-7, with D unresolved. Germline CDR1 reads MDHEN; CDR2 reads SYDVKM. The CDR3 totals 20 residues. The V gene lost 3 bases and the J gene lost 0 bases, with 27 bases spanning the gap. In nucleotides, the CDR3 is TGTGCCAGCAGTTTTGGTCAGAGTCGTTGGAGATCCCTACTCTCCTACGAGCAGTACTTC. Amino acids: CASSFGQSRWRSLLSYEQYF.

This chain connects TRBV10-2 to TRBJ2-1; the match to TRBD2 covers 7 bases. Germline V gives CDR1 WSHSY, CDR2 SAAADI. CDR3 length equals 16 residues. Trimming took 6 bases from V and 0 from J; bases not matched to a gene: 8. The CDR3 DNA follows: TGCGCCAGCAGCTCCGGGACTAAAAGCTCCTACAATGAGCAGTTCTTC. It is translated as CASSSGTKSSYNEQFF.

The V call is TRBV7-3, the J call TRBJ1-1; D may be TRBD1 (6 bases). V dropped 2 bases and J dropped 3 bases, with 10 bases sitting between them. The CDR3 spans 14 residues. CDR1 and CDR2 from the germline V gene are SGHTA and FQGTGA. This CDR3 reads CASSLDRLDTEAFF. The CDR3 DNA is TGTGCCAGCAGCTTAGACAGGTTAGACACTGAAGCTTTCTTT.

This clone appeared once. The rearrangement joins TRBV13 to TRBJ2-3, with TRBD2 identical over 7 bases. After removal of 6 bases from V and 1 base from J, the junction contained 13 bases not matched to a gene. Looked up from germline, CDR1 is PRHDT and CDR2 is FYEKMQ (reference sequence). This CDR3 is 17 amino acids long. The CDR3: CASSPQWRELGTDTQYF. As DNA, the CDR3 is TGTGCCAGCAGTCCCCAGTGGCGGGAGTTAGGCACAGATACGCAGTATTTT. Variable domain in full (rest from reference TRBV13 and TRBJ2-3): AAGVIQSPRHLIKEKRETATLKCYPIPRHDTVYWYQQGPGQDPQFLISFYEKMQSDKGSIPDRFSAQQFSDYHSELNMSSLELGDSALYFCASSPQWRELGTDTQYFGPGTRLTVL.

This clone has a handful of counts. The genes are TRBV19 and TRBJ2-1; D ambiguous. V was pared by 6 bases and J by 2 bases, with 8 bases between. The CDR3 is made up of 13 amino acids. Germline CDR1 LNHDA, CDR2 SQIVND (reference sequence). The CDR3 nucleotides read TGTGCCAGTAGCAGTAGGACCTACAATGAGCAGTTCTTC. Residues: CASSSRTYNEQFF.